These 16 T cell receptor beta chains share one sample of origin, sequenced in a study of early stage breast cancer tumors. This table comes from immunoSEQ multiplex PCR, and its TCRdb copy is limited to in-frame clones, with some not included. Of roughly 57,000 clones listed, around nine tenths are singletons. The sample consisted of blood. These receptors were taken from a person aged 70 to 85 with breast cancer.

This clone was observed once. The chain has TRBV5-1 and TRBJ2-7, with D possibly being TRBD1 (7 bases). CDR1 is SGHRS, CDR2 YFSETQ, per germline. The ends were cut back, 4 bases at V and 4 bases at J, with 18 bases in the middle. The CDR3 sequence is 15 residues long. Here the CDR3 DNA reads TGCGCCAGCAGCAATGCAGGGGGGCTTACGTACGAGCAGTACTTC. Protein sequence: CASSNAGGLTYEQYF.

DNA of the CDR3: TGTGCCAGTAGTATTGCGCGAGGAACTAATGAAAAACTGTTTTTT. Translated: CASSIARGTNEKLFF. The chain has TRBV19 and TRBJ1-4; D uncertain. V lost 3 bases to trimming and J lost 1 base, with 9 bases between them. The CDR3 runs to 15 residues. Germline V gene sequence: CDR1 LNHDA, CDR2 SQIVND (reference sequence).

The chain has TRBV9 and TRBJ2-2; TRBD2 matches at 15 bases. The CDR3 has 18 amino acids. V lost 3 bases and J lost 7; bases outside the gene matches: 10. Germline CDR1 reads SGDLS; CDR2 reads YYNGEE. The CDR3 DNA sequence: TGTGCCAGCAGCGCAGGACTAGCGGGAGGGATGAGGGACGGGGAGCTGTTTTTT. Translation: CASSAGLAGGMRDGELFF. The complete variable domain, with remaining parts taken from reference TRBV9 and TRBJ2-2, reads DSGVTQTPKHLITATGQRVTLRCSPRSGDLSVYWYQQSLDQGLQFLIQYYNGEERAKGNILERFSAQQFPDLHSELNLSSLELGDSALYFCASSAGLAGGMRDGELFFGEGSRLTVL.

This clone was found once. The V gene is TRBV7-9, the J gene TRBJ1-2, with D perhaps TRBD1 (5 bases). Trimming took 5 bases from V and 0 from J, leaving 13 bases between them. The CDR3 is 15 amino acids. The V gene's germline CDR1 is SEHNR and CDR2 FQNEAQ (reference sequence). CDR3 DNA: TGTGCCAGCAGCCCAGCGGGACCCCCTAACTATGGCTACACCTTC. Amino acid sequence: CASSPAGPPNYGYTF.

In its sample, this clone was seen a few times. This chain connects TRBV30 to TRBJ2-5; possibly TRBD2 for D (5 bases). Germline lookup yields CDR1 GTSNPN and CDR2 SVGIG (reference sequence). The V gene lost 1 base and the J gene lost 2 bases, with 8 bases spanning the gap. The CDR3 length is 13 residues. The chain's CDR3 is CAWSAGMQETQYF. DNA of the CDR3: TGTGCCTGGAGTGCGGGGATGCAAGAGACCCAGTACTTC.

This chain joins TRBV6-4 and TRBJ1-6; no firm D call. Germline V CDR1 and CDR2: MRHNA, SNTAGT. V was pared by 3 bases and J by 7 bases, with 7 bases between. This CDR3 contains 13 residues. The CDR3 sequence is CASSEAMNSPLHF. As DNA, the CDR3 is TGTGCCAGCAGTGAAGCAATGAATTCACCCCTCCACTTT.

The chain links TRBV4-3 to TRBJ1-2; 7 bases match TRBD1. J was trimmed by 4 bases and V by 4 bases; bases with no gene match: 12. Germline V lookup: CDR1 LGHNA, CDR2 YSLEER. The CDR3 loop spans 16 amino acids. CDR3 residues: CASSPSVQGFGYGYTF. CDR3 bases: TGCGCCAGCAGCCCATCCGTACAGGGGTTCGGCTATGGCTACACCTTC.

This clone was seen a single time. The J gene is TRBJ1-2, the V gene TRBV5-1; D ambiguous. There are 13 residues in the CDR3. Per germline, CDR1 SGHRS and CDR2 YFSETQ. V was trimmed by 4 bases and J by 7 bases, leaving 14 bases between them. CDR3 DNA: TGCGCCAGCAGCCCTAACGGGATGGTTGGCTACACCTTC. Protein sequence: CASSPNGMVGYTF.

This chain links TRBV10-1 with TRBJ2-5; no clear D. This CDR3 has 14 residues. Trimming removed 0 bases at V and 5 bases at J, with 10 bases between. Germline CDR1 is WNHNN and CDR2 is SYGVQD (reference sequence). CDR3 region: CASSESLRAETQYF. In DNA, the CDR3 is TGCGCCAGCAGTGAGTCCCTCCGTGCGGAGACCCAGTACTTC.

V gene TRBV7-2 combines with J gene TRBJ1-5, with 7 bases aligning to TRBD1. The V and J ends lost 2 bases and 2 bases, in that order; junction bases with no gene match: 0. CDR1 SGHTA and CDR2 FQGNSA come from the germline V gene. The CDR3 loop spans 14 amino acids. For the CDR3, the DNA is TGTGCCAGCAGCTTAACAGGGGGCAATCAGCCCCAGCATTTT. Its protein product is CASSLTGGNQPQHF.

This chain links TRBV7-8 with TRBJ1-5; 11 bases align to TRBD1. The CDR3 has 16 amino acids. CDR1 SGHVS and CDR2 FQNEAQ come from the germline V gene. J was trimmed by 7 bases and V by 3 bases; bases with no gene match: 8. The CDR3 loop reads CASSLGGQGEGQPQHF. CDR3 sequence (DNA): TGTGCCAGCAGCTTGGGGGGACAGGGGGAAGGGCAGCCCCAGCATTTT. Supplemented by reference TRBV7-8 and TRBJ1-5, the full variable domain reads GAGVSQSPRYKVAKRGQDVALRCDPISGHVSLFWYQQALGQGPEFLTYFQNEAQLDKSGLPSDRFFAERPEGSVSTLKIQRTQQEDSAVYLCASSLGGQGEGQPQHFGDGTRLSIL.

The CDR3 loop reads CASSQQGPGQPQHF. CDR3 nucleotide sequence: TGTGCCAGCAGTCAACAGGGGCCTGGTCAGCCCCAGCATTTT. V is TRBV6-1 and J is TRBJ1-5; 7 nucleotides match TRBD1. Trimming took 5 bases from V and 6 from J; bases not matched to a gene: 7. The CDR3 runs to 14 residues. CDR1 and CDR2 from the germline V gene are MNHNS and SASEGT.

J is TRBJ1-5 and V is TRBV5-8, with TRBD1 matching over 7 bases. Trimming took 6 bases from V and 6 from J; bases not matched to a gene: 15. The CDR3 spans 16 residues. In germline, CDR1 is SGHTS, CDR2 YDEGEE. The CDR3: CASTPIDRVYGQPQHF. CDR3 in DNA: TGTGCCAGCACCCCTATCGACAGGGTTTATGGTCAGCCCCAGCATTTT.

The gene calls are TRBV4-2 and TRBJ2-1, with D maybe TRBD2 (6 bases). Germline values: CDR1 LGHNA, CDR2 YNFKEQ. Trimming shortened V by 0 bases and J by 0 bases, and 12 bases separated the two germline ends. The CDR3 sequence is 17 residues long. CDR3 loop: CASSQDLGGFSYNEQFF. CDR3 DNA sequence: TGTGCCAGCAGCCAAGACCTGGGGGGTTTCTCCTACAATGAGCAGTTCTTC.

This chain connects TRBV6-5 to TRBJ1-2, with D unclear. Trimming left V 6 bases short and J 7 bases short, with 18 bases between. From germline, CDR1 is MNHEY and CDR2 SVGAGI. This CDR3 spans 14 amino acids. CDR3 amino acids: CASRGHGLFGGYTF. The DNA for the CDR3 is TGTGCCAGCAGGGGCCATGGTTTGTTTGGTGGCTACACCTTC.

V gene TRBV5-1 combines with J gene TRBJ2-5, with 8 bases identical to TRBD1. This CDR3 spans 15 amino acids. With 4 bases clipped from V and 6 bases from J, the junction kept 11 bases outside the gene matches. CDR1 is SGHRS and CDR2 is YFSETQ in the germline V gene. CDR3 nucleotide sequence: TGCGCCAGCAGCCCGACAGGGGCCGGGCGAAAGACCCAGTACTTC. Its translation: CASSPTGAGRKTQYF.